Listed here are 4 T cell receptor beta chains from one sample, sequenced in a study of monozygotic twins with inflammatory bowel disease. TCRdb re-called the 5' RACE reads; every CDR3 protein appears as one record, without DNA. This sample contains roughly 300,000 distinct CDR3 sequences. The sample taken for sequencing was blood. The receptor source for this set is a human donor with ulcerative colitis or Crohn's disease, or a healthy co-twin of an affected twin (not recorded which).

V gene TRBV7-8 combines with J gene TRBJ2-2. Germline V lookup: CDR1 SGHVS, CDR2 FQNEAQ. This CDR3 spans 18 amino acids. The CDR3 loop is CASSSIRVWDRGTGELFF. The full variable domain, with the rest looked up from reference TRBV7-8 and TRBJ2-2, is GAGVSQSPRYKVAKRGQDVALRCDPISGHVSLFWYQQALGQGPEFLTYFQNEAQLDKSGLPSDRFFAERPEGSVSTLKIQRTQQEDSAVYLCASSSIRVWDRGTGELFFGEGSRLTVL.

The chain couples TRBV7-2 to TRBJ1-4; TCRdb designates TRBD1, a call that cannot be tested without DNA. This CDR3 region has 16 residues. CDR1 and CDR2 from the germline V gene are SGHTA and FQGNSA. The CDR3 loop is CASSLARGQINEKLFF.

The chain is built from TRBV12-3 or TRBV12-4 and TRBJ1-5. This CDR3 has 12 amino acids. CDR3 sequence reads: CASSLDGGPQHF.

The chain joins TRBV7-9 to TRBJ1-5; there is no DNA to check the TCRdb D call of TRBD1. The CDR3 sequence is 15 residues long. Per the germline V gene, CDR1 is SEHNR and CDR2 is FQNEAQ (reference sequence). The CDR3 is CASSHGAAGSQPQYF.